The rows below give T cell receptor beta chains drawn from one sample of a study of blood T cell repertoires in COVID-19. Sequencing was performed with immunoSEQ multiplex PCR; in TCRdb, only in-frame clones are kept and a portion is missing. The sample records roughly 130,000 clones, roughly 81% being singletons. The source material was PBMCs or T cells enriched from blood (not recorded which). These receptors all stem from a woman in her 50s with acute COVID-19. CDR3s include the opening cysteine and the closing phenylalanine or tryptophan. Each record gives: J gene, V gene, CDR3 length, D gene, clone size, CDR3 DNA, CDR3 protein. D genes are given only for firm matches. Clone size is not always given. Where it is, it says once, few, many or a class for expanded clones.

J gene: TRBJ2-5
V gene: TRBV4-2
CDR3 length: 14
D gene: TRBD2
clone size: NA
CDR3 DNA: TGTGCCAGCAGCTTTGGGGAGGGGACGCAGACCCAGTACTTC
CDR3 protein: CASSFGEGTQTQYF

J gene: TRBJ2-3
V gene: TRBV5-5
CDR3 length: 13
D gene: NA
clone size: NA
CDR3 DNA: TGTGCCAGCAGCTTCCAGACAGAAGGTACGCAGTATTTT
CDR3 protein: CASSFQTEGTQYF

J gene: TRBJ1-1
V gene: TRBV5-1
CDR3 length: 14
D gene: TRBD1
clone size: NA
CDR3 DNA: TGCGCCAGCAGCTTCAACAGGGGGGACACTGAAGCTTTCTTT
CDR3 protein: CASSFNRGDTEAFF

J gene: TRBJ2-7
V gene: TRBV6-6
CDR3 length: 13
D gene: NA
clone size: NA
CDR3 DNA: TGTGCCAGCAGTTATAATAGCGGTTACGAGCAGTACTTC
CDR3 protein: CASSYNSGYEQYF

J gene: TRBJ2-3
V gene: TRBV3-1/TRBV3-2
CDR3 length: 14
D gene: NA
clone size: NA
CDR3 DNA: TGTGCCAGCAGCCCCAGCGGTAGCACAGATACGCAGTATTTT
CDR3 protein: CASSPSGSTDTQYF

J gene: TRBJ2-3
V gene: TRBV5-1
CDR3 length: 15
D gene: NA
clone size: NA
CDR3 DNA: TGCGCCAGCAGCTGGGACTTTACTAGCACAGATACGCAGTATTTT
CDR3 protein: CASSWDFTSTDTQYF

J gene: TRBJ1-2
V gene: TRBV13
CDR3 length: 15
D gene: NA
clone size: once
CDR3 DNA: TGTGCCAGCAGCCCCGAGAGTCCAGGGGACATCAACTACACCTTC
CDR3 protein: CASSPESPGDINYTF

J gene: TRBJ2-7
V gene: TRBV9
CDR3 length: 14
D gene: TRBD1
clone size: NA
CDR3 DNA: TGTGCCAGCAGCGTACCGGGACAGGCCTACGAGCAGTACTTC
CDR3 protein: CASSVPGQAYEQYF

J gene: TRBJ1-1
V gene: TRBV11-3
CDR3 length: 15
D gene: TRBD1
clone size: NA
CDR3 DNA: TGTGCCAGCAGCGATAGGGACAGGGGTTACACTGAAGCTTTCTTT
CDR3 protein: CASSDRDRGYTEAFF

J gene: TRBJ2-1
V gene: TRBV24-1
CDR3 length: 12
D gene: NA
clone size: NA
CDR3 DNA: TGTGCCACCAGTGATTTGCGAGAATTCCAGTTCTTC
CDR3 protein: CATSDLREFQFF

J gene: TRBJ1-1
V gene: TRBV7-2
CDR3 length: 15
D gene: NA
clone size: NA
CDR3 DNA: TGTGCCAGCAGCCCGAGAGGGCAGAGAAACACTGAAGCTTTCTTT
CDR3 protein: CASSPRGQRNTEAFF

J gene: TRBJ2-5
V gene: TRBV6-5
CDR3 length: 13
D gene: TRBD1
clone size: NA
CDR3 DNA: TGTGCCACAATCCCAGGGGGCGGTCGGACCCAGTACTTC
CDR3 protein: CATIPGGGRTQYF

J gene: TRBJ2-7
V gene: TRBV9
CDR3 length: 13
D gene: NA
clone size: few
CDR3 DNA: TGTGCCAGAGGCCCCGGCCGCGGCTACGAGCAGTACTTC
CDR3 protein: CARGPGRGYEQYF

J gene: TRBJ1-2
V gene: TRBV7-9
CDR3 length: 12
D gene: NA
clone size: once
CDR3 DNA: TGTGCCAGCAGCTTAGAATTAGGGGGAGACACCTTC
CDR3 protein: CASSLELGGDTF

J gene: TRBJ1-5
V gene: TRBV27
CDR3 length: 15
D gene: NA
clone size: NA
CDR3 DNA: TGTGCCAGCAGTTTCAAGGGGTTAGGGAATCAGCCCCAGCATTTT
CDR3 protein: CASSFKGLGNQPQHF